The 17 T cell receptor beta chains below all came from one sample that was sequenced in a study of blood T cell repertoires in COVID-19. TCRdb's table, derived via immunoSEQ multiplex PCR, lists solely in-frame clones and lacks some. The sample has around 700,000 clones, around 89% seen once. What was sequenced was peripheral blood. Receptor source: a woman in her late teens or twenties with acute or convalescent COVID-19.

V and J are TRBV11-2 and TRBJ2-7; possible D gene TRBD1, 5 bases. CDR1 SGHAT and CDR2 FQNNGV come from the germline V gene. CDR3 length equals 14 residues. Trimming removed 5 bases at V and 2 bases at J, with 13 bases between. The DNA of the CDR3 is TGTGCCAGCAGCCCCGGACACAAACCCTACGAGCAGTACTTC. Its translation is CASSPGHKPYEQYF.

The rearrangement joins TRBV30 to TRBJ1-6; the D gene is possibly TRBD1 (5 bases). V shed 3 bases and J shed 9 bases, with 12 bases lying between them. From germline, CDR1 is GTSNPN and CDR2 SVGIG (reference sequence). CDR3 length: 13 amino acids. The CDR3 sequence is CAWSRVSGSPLHF. The CDR3, as DNA: TGTGCCTGGAGCAGGGTTTCGGGTTCACCCCTCCACTTT.

The V and J genes are TRBV30 and TRBJ2-6, with D tentatively TRBD2 (5 bases). The CDR3 totals 15 residues. Looked up from germline, CDR1 is GTSNPN and CDR2 is SVGIG (reference sequence). Between the trimmed V and J ends, which lost 0 bases and 1 base, there was a span of 7 bases. CDR3 in amino acids: CAWSVTGSGANVLTF. DNA of the CDR3: TGTGCCTGGAGTGTAACGGGGTCTGGGGCCAACGTCCTGACTTTC.

The CDR3 DNA is TGTGCCAGCAGCCATATGGGGGGGGCTTCAGGAAAACTGTTTTTT. Residues: CASSHMGGASGKLFF. The chain couples TRBV3-1 (or the pseudogene TRBV3-2) to TRBJ1-4; D might be TRBD1 (6 bases). CDR1 LGHDT and CDR2 YNNKEL come from the germline V gene (reference sequence). V lost 3 bases, J lost 10 bases, and 18 bases lay in between. This CDR3 is 15 amino acids long.

The DNA of the CDR3 is TGTGCCAGCAGCGCCGACGGGGGGGCCAACTATGGCTACACCTTC. Protein: CASSADGGANYGYTF. This chain connects TRBV6-4 to TRBJ1-2; D is perhaps TRBD1 (6 bases). Trimming shortened V by 6 bases and J by 2 bases, and 16 bases separated the two germline ends. Per the germline V gene, CDR1 is MRHNA and CDR2 is SNTAGT. The CDR3 totals 15 residues.

A single count supports this clone. V usage is TRBV7-9 and J usage is TRBJ2-1; D possibly corresponds to TRBD2 (5 bases). This CDR3 has 12 residues. Germline lookup yields CDR1 SEHNR and CDR2 FQNEAQ (reference sequence). V lost 3 bases, J lost 9 bases, and 9 bases lay in between. Here the CDR3 reads CASSFSGSEQFF. CDR3 in DNA: TGTGCCAGCAGCTTCTCGGGATCTGAGCAGTTCTTC.

The rearrangement uses TRBV19 and TRBJ2-1, with TRBD2 matching 12 bases. The J segment lost 7 bases and the V segment lost 3 bases, leaving 4 bases of the junction unmatched. The V gene's germline CDR1 is LNHDA and CDR2 SQIVND (reference sequence). The CDR3 is 15 residues long. CDR3 coding DNA: TGTGCCAGTAGTATTCTGACTAGCGGGGGTAATGAGCAGTTCTTC. The encoded protein is CASSILTSGGNEQFF.

The chain joins TRBV30 to TRBJ1-6; D uncertain. V shed 1 base and J shed 7 bases, with 14 bases lying between them. This CDR3 region has 15 residues. The germline CDR1 and CDR2 sequences are GTSNPN and SVGIG (reference sequence). The CDR3 region has the DNA TGTGCCTGGAGTGGGCGGGAAAGGTACAATTCACCCCTCCACTTT. Translated, it gives CAWSGRERYNSPLHF.

The gene calls are TRBV7-3 and TRBJ2-3; 7 bases map to TRBD1. V shed 5 bases, J shed 6 bases, and the junction held 5 bases outside the gene matches. The CDR3 contains 13 residues. Per germline, CDR1 SGHTA and CDR2 FQGTGA. The CDR3, as DNA: TGTGCCAGCAGCCCCACAGGGGCGGATACGCAGTATTTT. It codes for CASSPTGADTQYF.

This chain connects TRBV6-5 to TRBJ1-2; 8 positions match TRBD1. V was pared by 2 bases and J by 1 base, with 6 bases of the junction left unmatched. Germline V gives CDR1 MNHEY, CDR2 SVGAGI. The length of the CDR3 is 16 residues. CDR3 amino acids: CASSYRDRGGNYGYTF. The DNA for the CDR3 is TGTGCCAGCAGTTACCGCGACAGGGGAGGTAACTATGGCTACACCTTC.

The rearrangement joins TRBV24-1 to TRBJ2-2; TRBD2 aligns across 8 bases. V was clipped by 4 bases and J by 4 bases; unmatched bases: 7. Germline values: CDR1 KGHDR, CDR2 SFDVKD. The CDR3 is made up of 16 amino acids. The CDR3 coding sequence is TGTGCCACCAGTGAAAAGAGCGGGAGACTCACCGGGGAGCTGTTTTTT. Protein sequence: CATSEKSGRLTGELFF.

The chain links TRBV29-1 to TRBJ2-7, with D maybe TRBD2 (6 bases). Germline CDR1 is SQVTM and CDR2 is ANQGSEA. CDR3 length equals 17 residues. The V end lost 4 bases, the J end lost 3 bases, and 25 bases lay between the germline ends. The CDR3 coding sequence is TGCAGCGTTGTGGAGGGGACCAAAATGAGTATTGGCTACGAGCAGTACTTC. It translates to CSVVEGTKMSIGYEQYF.

The chain combines TRBV27 with TRBJ1-5; D is possibly TRBD1 (5 bases). Germline lookup yields CDR1 MNHEY and CDR2 SMNVEV (reference sequence). This CDR3 comprises 14 residues. The V and J ends lost 5 bases and 6 bases respectively, with 14 bases between them. CDR3 region: CASSAGTVRQPQHF. CDR3 bases: TGTGCCAGCAGTGCGGGGACCGTACGTCAGCCCCAGCATTTT.

The V and J genes are TRBV4-3 and TRBJ2-2; D may be TRBD2 (7 bases). Deletions cut 1 base from V and 4 bases from J, with 13 bases between. Per the germline V gene, CDR1 is LGHNA and CDR2 is YSLEER. CDR3 size: 16 residues. The DNA for the CDR3 is TGCGCCAGCAGCCAAGTGGGAGGGGGTGCCACCGGGGAGCTGTTTTTT. Translation gives CASSQVGGGATGELFF.

V usage is TRBV10-3 and J usage is TRBJ1-5, with D possibly TRBD1 on 5 matching bases. Trimming took off 2 bases at V and 5 bases at J, with 10 bases between the two ends. The CDR3 totals 14 residues. Germline values: CDR1 ENHRY, CDR2 SYGVKD. CDR3 bases: TGTGCCATCAGTGAGAATGGGGGGGATCAGCCCCAGCATTTT. Encoded protein: CAISENGGDQPQHF.

This clone was seen just once. The V gene is TRBV11-2, the J gene TRBJ1-2; 7 bases map to TRBD1. Germline trimming cut 2 bases from V and 2 bases from J; bases unmatched to any gene: 5. The CDR3 sequence is 15 residues long. CDR1 and CDR2 (germline): SGHAT, FQNNGV. The CDR3 here is CASSLIRGKNYGYTF. Here the CDR3 DNA reads TGTGCCAGCAGCTTAATCAGGGGGAAAAACTATGGCTACACCTTC.

The gene calls are TRBV2 and TRBJ1-1, with D hard to call. The germline V gene encodes CDR1 SNHLY and CDR2 FYNNEI. This CDR3 comprises 13 residues. V lost 4 bases to trimming and J lost 3 bases, with 9 bases between them. CDR3: CASSVVQYTEAFF. In nucleotides, the CDR3 is TGTGCCAGCAGTGTGGTGCAGTACACTGAAGCTTTCTTT. The full variable domain, completed using reference TRBV2 and TRBJ1-1, is EPEVTQTPSHQVTQMGQEVILRCVPISNHLYFYWYRQILGQKVEFLVSFYNNEISEKSEIFDDQFSVERPDGSNFTLKIRSTKLEDSAMYFCASSVVQYTEAFFGQGTRLTVV.